The clone carrying this T cell receptor beta chain turned up a few times. What it recognizes is unknown. The V gene lost 5 bases and the J gene lost 10 bases, with 15 bases spanning the gap. The germline gives CDR1 SEHNR, CDR2 FQNEAQ (reference sequence). This CDR3 region has 13 residues. A second roughly 6 to 11 cycle PCR used barcoded and J-beta primers. TCRdb re-analysed the 5' RACE reads in MiXCR, keeping a single row per CDR3 protein. Of about 1.4 million distinct CDR3 sequences listed, roughly 64% were seen once; the top ten hold approximately 7%. These data are taken from a study of blood T cells in healthy people across ages. Study-wide points: The CMV status of each donor remained undetermined, and this could have confounded shifts in expanded clonotypes.

The TCR comes from a man aged 18-30 years in good health. The chain recombines TRBV7-9 with TRBJ2-1; no firm D call. Sequenced material: blood. The CDR3 spells CASSETRSYEQFF. CDR3 in DNA: TGTGCCAGCAGCGAGACCCGATCTTACGAGCAGTTCTTC.